The 12 T cell receptor beta chains reported below all come from one sample, sequenced in a study of T-cell reconstitution after alpha-beta-depleted transplantation in children. The TCRbeta library incorporated unique molecular identifiers. TCRdb re-analysed the PCR reads in MiXCR, keeping a single row per CDR3 protein. The sample has approximately 390,000 distinct CDR3 sequences; around 9.9% are singletons. Sequenced material: PBMCs from the stem cell graft donor, taken from the stem cell graft. Source of these receptors: a human donor who donated a stem cell graft to a child with acute myeloid leukemia.

The rearrangement uses TRBV12-3 or TRBV12-4 and TRBJ2-3, with a weak D call TRBD1 (6 bases). V lost 5 bases and J lost 0, with 12 bases in between. The CDR3 length is 15 residues. The CDR3 sequence: CASSTWTESTDTQYF. The CDR3 DNA reads as TGTGCCAGCAGTACATGGACAGAAAGCACAGATACGCAGTATTTT.

Ten or more counts support this clonotype. The chain has TRBV6-1 and TRBJ1-5; the D gene is possibly TRBD1 (5 bases). In germline, CDR1 is MNHNS, CDR2 SASEGT. The CDR3 totals 15 residues. V gave up 6 bases and J gave up 0 bases, with 12 bases separating them. The CDR3 DNA follows: TGTGCCAGCAGCCGGGACTTTAATAGCAATCAGCCCCAGCATTTT. Its protein is CASSRDFNSNQPQHF.

The rearrangement joins TRBV25-1 to TRBJ1-1; no reliable D call. The CDR3 covers 13 residues. Germline CDR1 MGHDK, CDR2 SYGVNS. With 3 bases removed from V and 3 bases from J, the gap between germline ends came to 8 bases. CDR3 DNA: TGTGCCAGCAGTGAGGGAGTTTACACTGAAGCTTTCTTT. Translation: CASSEGVYTEAFF.

The table lists this clonotype with a few counts. The chain is built from TRBV5-1 and TRBJ2-1; TRBD1 agrees at 7 bases. With V trimmed by 4 bases and J by 14 bases, 12 bases remained unmatched. This CDR3 spans 13 amino acids. Germline-derived CDR1 and CDR2 are SGHRS and YFSETQ. The CDR3 loop is CASSRSTGEGEFF. The CDR3 DNA reads TGCGCCAGCAGCCGATCCACAGGGGAAGGGGAGTTCTTC.

This clonotype was counted between two and nine times. The chain has TRBV12-3 or TRBV12-4 and TRBJ1-1, with D perhaps TRBD1 (5 bases). The CDR3 is 14 amino acids. V dropped 3 bases and J dropped 7 bases, with 15 bases sitting between them. The CDR3: CASSLRQPSSEAFF. The CDR3 DNA reads as TGTGCCAGCAGTTTGAGACAGCCCTCTAGTGAAGCTTTCTTT.

In this sample, this clonotype turned up a few times. The V and J genes are TRBV15 and TRBJ2-5; 14 positions agree with TRBD2. This CDR3 is 17 amino acids long. Trimming at V came to 5 bases and at J to 0 bases, leaving 5 bases not matched to a gene. CDR1 is LNHNV, CDR2 YYDKDF, per germline (reference sequence). The CDR3 sequence: CATSGTSGSVYQETQYF. The CDR3 DNA is TGTGCCACCAGCGGGACTAGCGGGAGTGTGTACCAAGAGACCCAGTACTTC.

The rearrangement joins TRBV6-1 to TRBJ2-5, with TRBD2 matching over 8 bases. The CDR3 consists of 15 residues. The V and J ends lost 6 bases and 3 bases, in that order; junction bases with no gene match: 9. The germline gives CDR1 MNHNS, CDR2 SASEGT. The CDR3 nucleotides read TGTGCCAGCAGCCTAGCGGCGGGAGGAGAAGAGACCCAGTACTTC. Translating it yields CASSLAAGGEETQYF.

The chain joins TRBV10-3 to TRBJ1-3; maybe TRBD1 (6 bases). This CDR3 has 13 amino acids. V lost 7 bases and J 3 bases, leaving 10 bases between the germline ends. Germline V gene data show CDR1 as ENHRY and CDR2 as SYGVKD. The CDR3 nucleotides read TGTGCCATCACGGACAGAGTTGGAAACACCATATATTTT. It encodes CAITDRVGNTIYF.

Comments on this clonotype: A read error may produce the germline difference seen at one junction end. This sequence joins TRBV18 and TRBJ2-6; perhaps TRBD1 as D (5 bases). Per the germline V gene, CDR1 is KGHSH and CDR2 is LQKENI. The CDR3 is made up of 15 amino acids. The CDR3 DNA is TGTGCCAGCTCACCAAGTGGGGATGGGGCCAACGGCCTGACTTTC. It codes for CASSPSGDGANGLTF.

The chain couples TRBV6-1 to TRBJ2-1, with D possibly being TRBD2 (5 bases). Germline values: CDR1 MNHNS, CDR2 SASEGT. Trimming took off 7 bases at V and 10 bases at J, with 20 bases between the two ends. The CDR3 length is 14 residues. The CDR3 loop is CASNLASGADEQFF. The CDR3 DNA sequence: TGTGCCAGCAACCTAGCATCCGGTGCCGACGAGCAGTTCTTC.

A few counts support this clonotype. This chain connects TRBV5-1 to TRBJ2-7, with D possibly being TRBD1 (6 bases). V was clipped by 7 bases and J by 5 bases, with 13 bases between them. The CDR3 consists of 12 residues. Germline values: CDR1 SGHRS, CDR2 YFSETQ. CDR3 amino acids: CASPHRADEQYV. The CDR3 coding sequence is TGCGCCAGCCCCCACAGGGCTGACGAGCAGTACGTC.

This clonotype came up a few times. The V gene is TRBV27, the J gene TRBJ2-1; D is perhaps TRBD1 or TRBD2 (7 bases each). V was cut by 6 bases and J by 9 bases, with 21 bases left in between. CDR3 length: 15 residues. From germline, CDR1 is MNHEY and CDR2 SMNVEV (reference sequence). The CDR3 DNA reads TGTGCCAGCAGCTACACGACCAGGGGGGGGCCTGAGCAGTTCTTC. This codes for CASSYTTRGGPEQFF.